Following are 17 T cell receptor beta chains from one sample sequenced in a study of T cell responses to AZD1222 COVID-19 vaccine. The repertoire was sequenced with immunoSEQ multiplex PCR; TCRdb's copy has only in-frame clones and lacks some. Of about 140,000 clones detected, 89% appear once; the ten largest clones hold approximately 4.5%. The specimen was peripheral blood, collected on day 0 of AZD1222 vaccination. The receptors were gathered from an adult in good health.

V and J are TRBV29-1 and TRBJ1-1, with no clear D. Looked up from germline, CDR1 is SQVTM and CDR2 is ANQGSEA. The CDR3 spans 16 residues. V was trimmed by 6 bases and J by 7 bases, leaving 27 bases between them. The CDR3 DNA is TGCAGCGTCCTACCGCCCCCCGGGCTCGGACCCTATGAAGCTTTCTTT. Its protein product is CSVLPPPGLGPYEAFF.

The CDR3 DNA is TGTGCCAGCAGCTTGTTAGTAGAGACCCAGTACTTC. It yields the protein CASSLLVETQYF. The J gene is TRBJ2-5, the V gene TRBV5-5; D remains ambiguous. Germline V CDR1 and CDR2: SGHKS, YYEKEE (reference sequence). CDR3 length: 12 amino acids. Between the trimmed V and J ends, which lost 1 base and 4 bases, there was a span of 5 bases. Full variable domain (rest looked up from reference TRBV5-5 and TRBJ2-5): DAGVTQSPTHLIKTRGQQVTLRCSPISGHKSVSWYQQVLGQGPQFIFQYYEKEERGRGNFPDRFSARQFPNYSSELNVNALLLGDSALYLCASSLLVETQYFGPGTRLLVL.

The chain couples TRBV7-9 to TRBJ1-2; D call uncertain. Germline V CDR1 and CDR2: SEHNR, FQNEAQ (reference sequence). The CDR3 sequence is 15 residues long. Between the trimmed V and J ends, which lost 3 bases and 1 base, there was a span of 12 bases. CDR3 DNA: TGTGCCAGCAGCTTTATGAGTAACCGTAACTATGGCTACACCTTC. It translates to CASSFMSNRNYGYTF.

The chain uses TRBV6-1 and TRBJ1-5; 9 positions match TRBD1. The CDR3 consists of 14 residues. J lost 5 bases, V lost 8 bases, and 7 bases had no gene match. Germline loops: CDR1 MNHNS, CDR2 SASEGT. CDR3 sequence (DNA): TGTGCCAGCGTCGAAGACAGGGGGGATCAGCCCCAGCATTTT. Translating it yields CASVEDRGDQPQHF.

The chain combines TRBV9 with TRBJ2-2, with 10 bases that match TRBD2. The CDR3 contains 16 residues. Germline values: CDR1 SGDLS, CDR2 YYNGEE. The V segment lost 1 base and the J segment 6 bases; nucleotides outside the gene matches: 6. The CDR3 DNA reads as TGTGCCAGCAGCGTATACCCTAGCGGGAGTGCCGGGGAGCTGTTTTTT. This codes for CASSVYPSGSAGELFF. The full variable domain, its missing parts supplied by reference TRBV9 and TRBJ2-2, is DSGVTQTPKHLITATGQRVTLRCSPRSGDLSVYWYQQSLDQGLQFLIQYYNGEERAKGNILERFSAQQFPDLHSELNLSSLELGDSALYFCASSVYPSGSAGELFFGEGSRLTVL.

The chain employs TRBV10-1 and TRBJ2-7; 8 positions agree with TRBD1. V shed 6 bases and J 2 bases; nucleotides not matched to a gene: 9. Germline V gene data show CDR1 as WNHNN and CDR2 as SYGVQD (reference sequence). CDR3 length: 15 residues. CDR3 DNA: TGCGCCAGCAGCGCCGGGACAGGAGGACCCTACGAGCAGTACTTC. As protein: CASSAGTGGPYEQYF.

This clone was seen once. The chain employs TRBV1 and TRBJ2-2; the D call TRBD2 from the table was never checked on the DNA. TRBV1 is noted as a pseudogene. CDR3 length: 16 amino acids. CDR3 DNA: TGCACCAGCAGCCAGCTCGGACTAGCGCTTGCCGGGGAGCTGTTTTTT. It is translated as CTSSQLGLALAGELFF.

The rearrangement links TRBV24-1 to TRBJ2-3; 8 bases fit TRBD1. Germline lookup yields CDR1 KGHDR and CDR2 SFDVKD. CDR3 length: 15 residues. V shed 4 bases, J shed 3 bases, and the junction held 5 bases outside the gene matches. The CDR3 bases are TGTGCCACCAGTGACTACGGGACAGGTACAGATACGCAGTATTTT. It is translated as CATSDYGTGTDTQYF.

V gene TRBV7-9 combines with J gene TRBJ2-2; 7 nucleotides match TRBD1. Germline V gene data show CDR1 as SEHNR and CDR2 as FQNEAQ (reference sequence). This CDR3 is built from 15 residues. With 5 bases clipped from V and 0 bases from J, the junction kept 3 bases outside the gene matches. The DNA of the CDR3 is TGTGCCAGCAGCCCCGGACAGGCGAACACCGGGGAGCTGTTTTTT. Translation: CASSPGQANTGELFF.

The CDR3 is CASSPFPRDTQNYGYTF. CDR3 nucleotide sequence: TGTGCCAGCTCACCTTTTCCCAGGGACACACAGAACTATGGCTACACCTTC. This chain links TRBV18 with TRBJ1-2, with TRBD1 as a possible D gene (6 bases). CDR1 and CDR2 from the germline V gene are KGHSH and LQKENI. The CDR3 loop spans 17 amino acids. Between the trimmed V and J ends, which lost 3 bases and 2 bases, there was a span of 19 bases.

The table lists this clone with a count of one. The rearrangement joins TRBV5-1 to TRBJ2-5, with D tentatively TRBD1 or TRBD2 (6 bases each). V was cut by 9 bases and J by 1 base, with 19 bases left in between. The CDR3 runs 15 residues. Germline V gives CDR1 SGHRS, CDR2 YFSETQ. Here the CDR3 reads CATAPGGGGQETQYF. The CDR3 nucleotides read TGCGCCACCGCGCCCGGAGGGGGAGGCCAAGAGACCCAGTACTTC.

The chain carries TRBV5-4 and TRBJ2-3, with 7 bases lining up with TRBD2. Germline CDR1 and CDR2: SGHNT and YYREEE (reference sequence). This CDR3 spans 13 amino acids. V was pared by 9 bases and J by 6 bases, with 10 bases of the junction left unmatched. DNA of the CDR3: TGTGCCACCCATAGCGGGTGGGCCGATACGCAGTATTTT. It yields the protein CATHSGWADTQYF.

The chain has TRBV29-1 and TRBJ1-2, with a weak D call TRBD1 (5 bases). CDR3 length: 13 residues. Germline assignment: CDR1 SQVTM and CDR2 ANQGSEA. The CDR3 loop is CCTSGGGDYGYTF. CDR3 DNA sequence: TGCTGTACCTCCGGGGGTGGGGACTATGGCTACACCTTC.

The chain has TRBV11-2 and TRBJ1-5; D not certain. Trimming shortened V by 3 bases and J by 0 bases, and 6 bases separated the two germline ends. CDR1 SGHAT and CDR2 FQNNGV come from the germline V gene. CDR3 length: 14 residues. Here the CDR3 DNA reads TGTGCCAGCAGCTTGGGCGGTAGCAATCAGCCCCAGCATTTT. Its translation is CASSLGGSNQPQHF.

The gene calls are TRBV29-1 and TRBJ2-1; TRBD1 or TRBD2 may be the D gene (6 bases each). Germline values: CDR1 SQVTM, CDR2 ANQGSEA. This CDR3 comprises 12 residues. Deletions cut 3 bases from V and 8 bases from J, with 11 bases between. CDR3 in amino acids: CSVDSGGHEQFF. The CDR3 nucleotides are TGCAGCGTTGACTCCGGGGGCCATGAGCAGTTCTTC.

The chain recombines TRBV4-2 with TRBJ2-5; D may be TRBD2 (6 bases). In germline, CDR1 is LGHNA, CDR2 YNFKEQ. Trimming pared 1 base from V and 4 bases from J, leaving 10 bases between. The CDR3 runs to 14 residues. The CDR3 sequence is CASSQGGEAETQYF. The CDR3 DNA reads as TGTGCCAGCAGCCAAGGAGGGGAGGCAGAGACCCAGTACTTC.

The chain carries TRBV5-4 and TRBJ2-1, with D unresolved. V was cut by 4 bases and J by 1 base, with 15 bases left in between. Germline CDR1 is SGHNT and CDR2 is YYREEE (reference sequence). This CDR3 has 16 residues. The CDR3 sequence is CASSPRAGKSYNEQFF. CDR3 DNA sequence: TGTGCCAGCAGCCCGCGAGCAGGCAAGTCCTACAATGAGCAGTTCTTC.